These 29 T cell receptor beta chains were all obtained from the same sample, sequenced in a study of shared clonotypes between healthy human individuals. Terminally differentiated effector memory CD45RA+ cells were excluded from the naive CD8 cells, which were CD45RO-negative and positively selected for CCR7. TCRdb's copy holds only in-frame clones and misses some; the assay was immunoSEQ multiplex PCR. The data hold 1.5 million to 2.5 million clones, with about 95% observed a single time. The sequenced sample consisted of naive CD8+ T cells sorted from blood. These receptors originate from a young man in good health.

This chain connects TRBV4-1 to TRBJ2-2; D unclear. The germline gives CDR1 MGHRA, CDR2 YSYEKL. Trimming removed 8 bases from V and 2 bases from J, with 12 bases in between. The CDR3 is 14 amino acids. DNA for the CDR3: TGCGCCAGCGGCACTCCTTTCAACACCGGGGAGCTGTTTTTT. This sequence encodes CASGTPFNTGELFF.

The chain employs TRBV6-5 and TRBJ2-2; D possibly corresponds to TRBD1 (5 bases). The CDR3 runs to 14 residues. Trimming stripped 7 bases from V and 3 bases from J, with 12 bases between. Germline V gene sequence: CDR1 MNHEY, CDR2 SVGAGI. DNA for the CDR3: TGTGCCAGCACCTGGGGCCGGGACACCGGGGAGCTGTTTTTT. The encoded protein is CASTWGRDTGELFF.

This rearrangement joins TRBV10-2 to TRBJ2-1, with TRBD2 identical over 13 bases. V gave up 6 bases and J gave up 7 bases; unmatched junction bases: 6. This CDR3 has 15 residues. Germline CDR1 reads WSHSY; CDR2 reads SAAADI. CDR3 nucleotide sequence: TGCGCCAGCAGAACTAGCGGGGGGGCGAAAAATGAGCAGTTCTTC. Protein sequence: CASRTSGGAKNEQFF.

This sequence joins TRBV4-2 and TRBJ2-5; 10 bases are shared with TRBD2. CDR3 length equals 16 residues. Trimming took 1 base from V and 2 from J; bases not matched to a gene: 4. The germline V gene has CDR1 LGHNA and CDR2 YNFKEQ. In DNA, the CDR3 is TGTGCCAGCAGCCAAGCAAGCGGGGGGGGACAAGAGACCCAGTACTTC. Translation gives CASSQASGGGQETQYF.

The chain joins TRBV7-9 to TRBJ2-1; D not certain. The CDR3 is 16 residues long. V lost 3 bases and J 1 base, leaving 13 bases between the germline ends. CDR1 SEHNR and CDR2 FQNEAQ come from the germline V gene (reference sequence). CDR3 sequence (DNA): TGTGCCAGCAGCTTTCCCTTAGCAAAGTCCTACAATGAGCAGTTCTTC. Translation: CASSFPLAKSYNEQFF.

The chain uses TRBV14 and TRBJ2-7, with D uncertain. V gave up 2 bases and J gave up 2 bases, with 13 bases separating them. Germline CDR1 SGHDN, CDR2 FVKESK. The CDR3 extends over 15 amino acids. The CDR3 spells CASSQRSRPAYEQYF. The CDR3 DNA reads TGTGCCAGCAGCCAAAGGAGCAGGCCAGCCTACGAGCAGTACTTC.

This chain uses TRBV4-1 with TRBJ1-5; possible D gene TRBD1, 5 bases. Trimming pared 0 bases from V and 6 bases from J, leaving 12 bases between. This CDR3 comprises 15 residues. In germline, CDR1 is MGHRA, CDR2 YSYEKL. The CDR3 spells CASSQESGGGQPQHF. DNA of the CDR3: TGCGCCAGCAGCCAAGAAAGCGGGGGGGGTCAGCCCCAGCATTTT.

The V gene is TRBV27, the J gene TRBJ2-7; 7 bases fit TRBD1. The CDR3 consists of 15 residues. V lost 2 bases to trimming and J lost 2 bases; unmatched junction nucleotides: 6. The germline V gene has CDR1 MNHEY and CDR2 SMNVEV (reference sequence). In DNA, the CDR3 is TGTGCCAGCAGTTTAATCATTGGGACAGCCTACGAGCAGTACTTC. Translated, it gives CASSLIIGTAYEQYF.

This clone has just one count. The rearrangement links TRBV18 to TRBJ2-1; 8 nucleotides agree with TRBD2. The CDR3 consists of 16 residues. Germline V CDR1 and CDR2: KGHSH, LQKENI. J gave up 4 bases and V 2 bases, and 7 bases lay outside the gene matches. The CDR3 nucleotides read TGTGCCAGCTCACCAACCCCAGCGGGAGTATACAATGAGCAGTTCTTC. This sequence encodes CASSPTPAGVYNEQFF. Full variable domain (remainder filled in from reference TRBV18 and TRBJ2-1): NAGVMQNPRHLVRRRGQEARLRCSPMKGHSHVYWYRQLPEEGLKFMVYLQKENIIDESGMPKERFSAEFPKEGPSILRIQQVVRGDSAAYFCASSPTPAGVYNEQFFGPGTRLTVL.

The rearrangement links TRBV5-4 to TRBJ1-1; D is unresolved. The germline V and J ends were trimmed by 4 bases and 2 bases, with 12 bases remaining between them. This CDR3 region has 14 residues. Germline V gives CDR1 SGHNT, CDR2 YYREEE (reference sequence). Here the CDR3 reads CASSPAVSNTEAFF. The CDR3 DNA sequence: TGTGCCAGCAGCCCCGCAGTATCCAACACTGAAGCTTTCTTT.

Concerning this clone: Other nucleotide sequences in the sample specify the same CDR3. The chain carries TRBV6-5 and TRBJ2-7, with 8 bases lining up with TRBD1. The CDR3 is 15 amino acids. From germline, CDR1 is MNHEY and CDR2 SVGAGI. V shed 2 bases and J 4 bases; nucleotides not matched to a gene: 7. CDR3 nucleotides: TGTGCCAGCAGTTACGAGGGGACAGGCTCTTACGAGCAGTACTTC. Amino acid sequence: CASSYEGTGSYEQYF.

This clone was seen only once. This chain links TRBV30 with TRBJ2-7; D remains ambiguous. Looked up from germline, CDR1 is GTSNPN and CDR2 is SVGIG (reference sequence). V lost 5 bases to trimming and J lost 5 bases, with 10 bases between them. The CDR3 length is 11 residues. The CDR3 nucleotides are TGTGCCTGGGGTGGAACGGACGAGCAGTACTTC. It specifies CAWGGTDEQYF.

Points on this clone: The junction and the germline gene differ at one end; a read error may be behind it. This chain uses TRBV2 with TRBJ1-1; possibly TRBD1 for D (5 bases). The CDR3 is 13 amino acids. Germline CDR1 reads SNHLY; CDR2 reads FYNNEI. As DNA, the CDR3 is TGTCCCAGGGTAAGGGCAGAAGGAACTGAAGCTTTCTTT. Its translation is CPRVRAEGTEAFF.

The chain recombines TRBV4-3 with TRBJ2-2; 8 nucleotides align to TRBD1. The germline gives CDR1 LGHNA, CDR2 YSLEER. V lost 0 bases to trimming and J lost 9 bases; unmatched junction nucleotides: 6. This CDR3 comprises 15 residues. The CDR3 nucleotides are TGCGCCAGCAGCCAAGATCGACAGGGGACAAGGGAGCTGTTTTTT. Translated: CASSQDRQGTRELFF.

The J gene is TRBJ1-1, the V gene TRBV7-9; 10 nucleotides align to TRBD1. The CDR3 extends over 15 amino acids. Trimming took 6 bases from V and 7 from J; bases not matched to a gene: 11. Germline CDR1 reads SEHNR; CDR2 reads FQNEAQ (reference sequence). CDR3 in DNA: TGTGCCAGCAGTCTCCAGACAGGGGGCAGAGGTGAAGCTTTCTTT. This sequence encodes CASSLQTGGRGEAFF.

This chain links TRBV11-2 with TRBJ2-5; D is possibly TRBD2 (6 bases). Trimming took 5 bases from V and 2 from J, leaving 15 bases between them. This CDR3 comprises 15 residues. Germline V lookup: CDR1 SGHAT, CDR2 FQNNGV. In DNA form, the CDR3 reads TGTGCCAGCAGCCCGGGACTGTTGAGGCAAGAGACCCAGTACTTC. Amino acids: CASSPGLLRQETQYF.

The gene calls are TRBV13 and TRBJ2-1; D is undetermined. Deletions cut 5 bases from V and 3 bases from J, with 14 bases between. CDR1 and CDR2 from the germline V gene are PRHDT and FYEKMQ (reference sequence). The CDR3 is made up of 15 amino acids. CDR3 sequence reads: CASSPRGPIYNEQFF. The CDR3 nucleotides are TGTGCCAGCAGCCCGCGTGGTCCCATCTACAATGAGCAGTTCTTC.

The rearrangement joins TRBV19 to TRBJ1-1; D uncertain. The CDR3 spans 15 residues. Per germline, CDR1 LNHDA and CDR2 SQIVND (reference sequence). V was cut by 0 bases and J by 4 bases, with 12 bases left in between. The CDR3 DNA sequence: TGTGCCAGTAGTATAGATCCGTTTGGCGGCACTGAAGCTTTCTTT. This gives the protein CASSIDPFGGTEAFF.

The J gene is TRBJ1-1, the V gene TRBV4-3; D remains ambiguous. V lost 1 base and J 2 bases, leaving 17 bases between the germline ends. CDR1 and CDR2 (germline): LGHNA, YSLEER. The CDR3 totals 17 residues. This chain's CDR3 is CASSQVNEASINTEAFF. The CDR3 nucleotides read TGCGCCAGCAGCCAAGTAAATGAAGCAAGCATAAACACTGAAGCTTTCTTT.

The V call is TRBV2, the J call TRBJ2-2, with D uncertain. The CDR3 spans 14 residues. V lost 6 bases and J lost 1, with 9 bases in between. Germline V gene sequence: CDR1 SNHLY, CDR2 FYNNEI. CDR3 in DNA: TGTGCCAGCAGCGCCCTCCTGAACACCGGGGAGCTGTTTTTT. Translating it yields CASSALLNTGELFF.

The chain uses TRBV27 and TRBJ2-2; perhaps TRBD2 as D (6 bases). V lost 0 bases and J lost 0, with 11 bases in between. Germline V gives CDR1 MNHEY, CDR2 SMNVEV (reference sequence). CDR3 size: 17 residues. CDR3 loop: CASSLSTGVANTGELFF. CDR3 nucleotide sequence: TGTGCCAGCAGTTTATCGACGGGGGTTGCGAACACCGGGGAGCTGTTTTTT.

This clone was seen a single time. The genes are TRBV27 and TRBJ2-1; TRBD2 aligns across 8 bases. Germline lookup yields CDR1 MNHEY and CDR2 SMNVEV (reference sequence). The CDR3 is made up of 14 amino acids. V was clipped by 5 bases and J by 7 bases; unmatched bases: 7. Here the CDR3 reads CASSMAGGENEQFF. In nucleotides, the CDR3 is TGTGCCAGCAGTATGGCGGGGGGAGAAAATGAGCAGTTCTTC.

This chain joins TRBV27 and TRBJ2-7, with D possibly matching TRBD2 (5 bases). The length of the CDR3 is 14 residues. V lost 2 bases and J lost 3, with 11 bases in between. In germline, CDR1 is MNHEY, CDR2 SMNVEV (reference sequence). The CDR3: CASSLRGINYEQYF. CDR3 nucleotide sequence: TGTGCCAGCAGTTTAAGAGGGATAAACTACGAGCAGTACTTC.

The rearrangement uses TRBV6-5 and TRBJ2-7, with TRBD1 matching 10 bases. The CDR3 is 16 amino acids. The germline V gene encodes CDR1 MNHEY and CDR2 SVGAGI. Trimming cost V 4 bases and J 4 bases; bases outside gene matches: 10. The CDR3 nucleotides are TGTGCCAGCAGTTCGTGGGCGCCGGGACAGGGGTACGAGCAGTACTTC. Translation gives CASSSWAPGQGYEQYF.

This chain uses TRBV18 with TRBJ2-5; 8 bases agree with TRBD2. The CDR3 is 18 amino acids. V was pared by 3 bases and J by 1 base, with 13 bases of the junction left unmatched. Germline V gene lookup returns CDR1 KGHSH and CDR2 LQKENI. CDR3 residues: CASSPTPPWAGGQETQYF. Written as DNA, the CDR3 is TGTGCCAGCTCACCCACACCCCCGTGGGCGGGAGGCCAAGAGACCCAGTACTTC.

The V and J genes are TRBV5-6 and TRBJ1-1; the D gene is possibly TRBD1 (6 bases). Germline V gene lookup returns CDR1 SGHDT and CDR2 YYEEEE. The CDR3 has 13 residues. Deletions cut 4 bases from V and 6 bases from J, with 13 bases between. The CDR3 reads CASSPQGFPEAFF. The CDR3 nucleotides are TGTGCCAGCAGCCCACAGGGATTCCCTGAAGCTTTCTTT.

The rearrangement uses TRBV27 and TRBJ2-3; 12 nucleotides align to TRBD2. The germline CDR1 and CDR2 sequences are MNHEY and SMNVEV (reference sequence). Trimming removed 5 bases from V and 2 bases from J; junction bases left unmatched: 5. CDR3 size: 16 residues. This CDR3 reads CASSPGLAGNTDTQYF. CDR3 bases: TGTGCCAGCAGTCCCGGACTAGCGGGGAACACAGATACGCAGTATTTT.

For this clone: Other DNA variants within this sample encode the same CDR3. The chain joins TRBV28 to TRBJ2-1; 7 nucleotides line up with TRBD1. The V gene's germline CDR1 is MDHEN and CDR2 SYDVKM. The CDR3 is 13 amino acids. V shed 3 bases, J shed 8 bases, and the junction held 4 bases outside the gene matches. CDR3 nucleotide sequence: TGTGCCAGCAGTTTTAGACAGGGCGATGAGCAGTTCTTC. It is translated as CASSFRQGDEQFF.

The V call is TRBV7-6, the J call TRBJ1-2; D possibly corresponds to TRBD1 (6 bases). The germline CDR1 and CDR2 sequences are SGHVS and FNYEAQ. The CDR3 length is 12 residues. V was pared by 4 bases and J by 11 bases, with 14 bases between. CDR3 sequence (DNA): TGTGCCAGCAGCTCTGACAGGACTGAGTACACCTTC. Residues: CASSSDRTEYTF.